This T cell receptor beta chain was identified in a study of CD8+ T cells in alopecia areata. Study results and caveats: Especially in alopecia totalis/universalis, lesional scalp showed greater clonality than normal scalp did.

The table lists this clone with a few counts. Its specificity is not known. Gene names refer to mouse genes. The CDR3 goes on 4 residues after the read ends, and that part is filled in from the germline J gene. It was cDNA, reverse transcribed from extracted RNA, that served as the sequencing template. TCRdb keeps only in-frame clones here, not all; method: immunoSEQ multiplex PCR. This sample shows about 3,000 clones and no singletons; approximately 10% rests with the ten largest. Time point described: mouse skin 3 weeks after grafting. Recipient mice had skin biopsied at grafting and 3 and 6 weeks afterward. This CDR3 has 13 residues. V was cut by 6 bases and J by 3 bases, with 10 bases left in between. The germline gives CDR1 FNHDT, CDR2 SITEND (reference sequence).

Here the sequenced sample was skin, taken at week 3. This TCR derives from a C3H/HeJ mouse with alopecia areata. The strain's MHC haplotype is H2-k. The chain uses TRBV19 and TRBJ2-1; weak D call: TRBD1 (6 bases). The CDR3 loop is CASTRTVYAEQFF. The sequenced CDR3 bases are TGTGCCAGCACCAGGACAGTCTATGCT.